The 15 T cell receptor beta chains reported below all come from one sample, sequenced in a study of T cell responses to AZD1222 COVID-19 vaccine. Clones were sequenced by immunoSEQ multiplex PCR, and TCRdb holds only the in-frame ones, with some missing. The sample has tens of thousands of clones; roughly 90% are singletons. Sequencing was performed on peripheral blood, taken on day 0 of AZD1222 vaccination. The receptors here all came from an adult in good health.

Here the CDR3 reads CASSLFPTGTAQETQYF. The CDR3 region has the DNA TGTGCCAGCAGTTTATTCCCCACCGGGACAGCCCAAGAGACCCAGTACTTC. This rearrangement joins TRBV27 to TRBJ2-5; 7 positions agree with TRBD1. The CDR3 covers 17 residues. Germline V gene sequence: CDR1 MNHEY, CDR2 SMNVEV (reference sequence). The J segment lost 1 base and the V segment lost 1 base, leaving 9 bases of the junction unmatched.

This rearrangement joins TRBV5-1 to TRBJ1-3; D is uncertain. Germline CDR1 SGHRS, CDR2 YFSETQ. V was shortened by 3 bases and J by 2 bases, with 9 bases between the two germline ends. The CDR3 runs 14 residues. As DNA, the CDR3 is TGCGCCAGCAGCTCCCAGACTCCTGGAAACACCATATATTTT. It specifies CASSSQTPGNTIYF.

This chain uses TRBV3-1 (or the pseudogene TRBV3-2) with TRBJ2-5; TRBD1 matches at 10 bases. V shed 4 bases and J 5 bases; nucleotides not matched to a gene: 16. The CDR3 is 18 amino acids. Germline V lookup: CDR1 LGHDT, CDR2 YNNKEL (reference sequence). In nucleotides, the CDR3 is TGTGCCAGCAGCCCCGTCCCGGGACAGGGGTCGGAGCGGGAGACCCAGTACTTC. Its protein is CASSPVPGQGSERETQYF.

The CDR3 is CASSPVTVGNTIYF. As DNA, the CDR3 is TGTGCCAGCAGCCCGGTCACAGTGGGAAACACCATATATTTT. V is TRBV14 and J is TRBJ1-3; D uncertain. Germline CDR1 and CDR2: SGHDN and FVKESK. The CDR3 spans 14 residues. Deletions cut 4 bases from V and 4 bases from J, with 11 bases between.

This chain uses TRBV3-1 (or the pseudogene TRBV3-2) with TRBJ1-5; D gene uncertain. The CDR3 sequence is 12 residues long. Looked up from germline, CDR1 is LGHDT and CDR2 is YNNKEL (reference sequence). V shed 2 bases and J shed 4 bases, with 3 bases lying between them. CDR3 residues: CASSQTNQPQHF. In DNA form, the CDR3 reads TGTGCCAGCAGCCAAACGAATCAGCCCCAGCATTTT.

This clone has a handful of counts. CDR3 sequence: CASSGKTGGDREAFF. The CDR3 bases are TGCGCCAGCAGCGGAAAGACAGGGGGCGATCGTGAAGCTTTCTTT. The rearrangement uses TRBV5-1 and TRBJ1-1, with TRBD1 matching 10 bases. CDR1 is SGHRS, CDR2 YFSETQ, per germline. The CDR3 has 15 residues. V was clipped by 4 bases and J by 7 bases; unmatched bases: 10.

V and J are TRBV5-1 and TRBJ1-4; a possible D gene is TRBD1 (5 bases). The CDR3 has 14 residues. The germline V gene encodes CDR1 SGHRS and CDR2 YFSETQ. V was pared by 4 bases and J by 8 bases, with 15 bases between. The CDR3 here is CASSRDGGGEKLFF. In nucleotides, the CDR3 is TGCGCCAGCAGCCGTGACGGGGGAGGAGAAAAACTGTTTTTT.

The chain has TRBV5-4 and TRBJ2-7; perhaps D is TRBD1 or TRBD2 (6 bases each). Germline CDR1 is SGHNT and CDR2 is YYREEE (reference sequence). Trimming removed 4 bases from V and 7 bases from J, with 18 bases in between. The CDR3 length is 14 residues. CDR3 coding DNA: TGTGCCAGCAGCGGCGGAGGGGGATCTGGGGAGCAGTACTTC. Protein sequence: CASSGGGGSGEQYF.

The genes are TRBV3-1 (or the pseudogene TRBV3-2) and TRBJ1-1; D not resolved. Germline V lookup: CDR1 LGHDT, CDR2 YNNKEL (reference sequence). The CDR3 covers 13 residues. The V end was cut by 3 bases, the J end by 2 bases, with 7 bases between. CDR3 loop: CASSQGRNTEAFF. CDR3 DNA sequence: TGTGCCAGCAGCCAGGGGAGAAACACTGAAGCTTTCTTT.

This chain links TRBV19 with TRBJ1-1; D not certain. The CDR3 is made up of 12 amino acids. Germline V gene sequence: CDR1 LNHDA, CDR2 SQIVND (reference sequence). V was shortened by 8 bases and J by 0 bases, with 7 bases between the two germline ends. In nucleotides, the CDR3 is TGTGCCAGTTCTCTAATGAACACTGAAGCTTTCTTT. Translation: CASSLMNTEAFF.

The rearrangement uses TRBV15 and TRBJ1-2, with D perhaps matching TRBD1 (6 bases). The CDR3 totals 18 residues. V was cut by 0 bases and J by 1 base, with 18 bases left in between. Looked up from germline, CDR1 is LNHNV and CDR2 is YYDKDF (reference sequence). CDR3 in amino acids: CATSRDRQAGFYNYGYTF. CDR3 in DNA: TGTGCCACCAGCAGAGATCGACAGGCCGGATTCTATAACTATGGCTACACCTTC.

The V gene is TRBV24-1, the J gene TRBJ2-1; 10 nucleotides match TRBD2. CDR1 is KGHDR and CDR2 is SFDVKD in the germline V gene. This CDR3 has 16 residues. Losses at the gene ends were 5 bases for V and 1 base for J; bases not matched to a gene: 4. The DNA of the CDR3 is TGTGCCACCAGTGCAAGCGGGAGGGCTTCCTACAATGAGCAGTTCTTC. It codes for CATSASGRASYNEQFF.

This clone was counted only a few times. V usage is TRBV12-5 and J usage is TRBJ1-5; D is undetermined. Trimming took off 4 bases at V and 1 base at J, with 17 bases between the two ends. Germline assignment: CDR1 LGHNT and CDR2 FRNRAP. The CDR3 runs 17 residues. CDR3 DNA: TGTGCTAGTGGTTCAGGATGGCGGTTTATGAGCAATCAGCCCCAGCATTTT. It yields the protein CASGSGWRFMSNQPQHF.

V and J are TRBV18 and TRBJ2-7; 9 positions agree with TRBD2. After removal of 3 bases from V and 5 bases from J, the junction contained 5 bases not matched to a gene. The CDR3 runs to 14 residues. Germline V gives CDR1 KGHSH, CDR2 LQKENI. The CDR3 nucleotides read TGTGCCAGCTCACCGCCTAGCGGGACTCACGAGCAGTACTTC. Amino acid sequence: CASSPPSGTHEQYF.

J is TRBJ2-2 and V is TRBV7-3; D is perhaps TRBD2 (5 bases). CDR3 length equals 16 residues. CDR1 and CDR2 from the germline V gene are SGHTA and FQGTGA. Trimming shortened V by 2 bases and J by 4 bases, and 14 bases separated the two germline ends. This chain's CDR3 is CASSLRTGSGTGELFF. In nucleotides, the CDR3 is TGTGCCAGCAGCTTACGGACGGGGAGTGGCACCGGGGAGCTGTTTTTT.